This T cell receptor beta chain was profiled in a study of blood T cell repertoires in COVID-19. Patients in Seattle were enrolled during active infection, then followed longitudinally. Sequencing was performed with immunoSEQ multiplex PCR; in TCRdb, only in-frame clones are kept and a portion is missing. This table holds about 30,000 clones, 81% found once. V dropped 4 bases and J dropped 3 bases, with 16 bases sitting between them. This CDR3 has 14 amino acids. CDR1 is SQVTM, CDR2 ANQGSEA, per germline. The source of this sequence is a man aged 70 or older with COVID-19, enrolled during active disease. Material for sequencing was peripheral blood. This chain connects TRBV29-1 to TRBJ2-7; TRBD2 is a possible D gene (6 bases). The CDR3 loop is CSVGKGLPIYEQYF. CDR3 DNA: TGCAGCGTTGGAAAAGGACTACCTATCTACGAGCAGTACTTC.